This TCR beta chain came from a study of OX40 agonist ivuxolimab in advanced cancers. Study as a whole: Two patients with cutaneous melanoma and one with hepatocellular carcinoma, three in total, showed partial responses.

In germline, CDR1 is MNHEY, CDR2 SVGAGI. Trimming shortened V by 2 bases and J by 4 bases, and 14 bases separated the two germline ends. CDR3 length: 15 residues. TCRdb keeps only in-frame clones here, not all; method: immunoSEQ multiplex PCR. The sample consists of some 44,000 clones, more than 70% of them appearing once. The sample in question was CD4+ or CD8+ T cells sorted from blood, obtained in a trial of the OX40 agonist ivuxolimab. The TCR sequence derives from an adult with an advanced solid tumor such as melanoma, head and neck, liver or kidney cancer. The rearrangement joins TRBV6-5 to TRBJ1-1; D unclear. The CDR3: CASSYRRNTGTEAFF. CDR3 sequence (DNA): TGTGCCAGCAGTTACAGACGGAACACGGGCACTGAAGCTTTCTTT.